Listed below are T cell receptor beta chains from one sample, sequenced in a study of blood T cell repertoires in COVID-19. The protocol was immunoSEQ multiplex PCR, while the TCRdb copy is restricted to in-frame clones and leaves out a portion. The repertoire has under 150,000 clones, approximately 79% of them found once; the top ten carry around 2.9%. Sequencing was done on a sample of PBMCs or T cells enriched from blood (not recorded which). The source is a woman aged 50 to 65 who had recovered from COVID-19. The CDR3 runs from the conserved cysteine through the conserved F or W.

CASSDKRGGDYGYTF	TRBV6-1	TRBJ1-2
CASSLPGRGENTEAFF	TRBV7-9	TRBJ1-1
CASSTPDGGVPEAFF	TRBV28	TRBJ1-1
CASSPGLAGLTYNEQFF	TRBV27	TRBJ2-1
CASPLSDTQYF	TRBV2	TRBJ2-3
CASSWTELNTEAFF	TRBV7-2	TRBJ1-1
CASSLDRYGYTF	TRBV5-1	TRBJ1-2
CASSHQGTDYGYTF	TRBV6-2/TRBV6-3	TRBJ1-2
CASSQGQEIDGYTF	TRBV6-5	TRBJ1-2
CASSGLKGRDQPQHF	TRBV2	TRBJ1-5
CASSPATSSTENEKLFF	TRBV18	TRBJ1-4
CASSPRGGAYGYTF	TRBV27	TRBJ1-2
CASSEPSTHNEQFF	TRBV10-1	TRBJ2-1
CASSRRQAGELFF	TRBV12-3/TRBV12-4	TRBJ2-2
CASSLGTGGLGSFF	TRBV11-2	TRBJ1-1
CASSRRSEAFF	TRBV7-9	TRBJ1-1
CAWSVGRGRGGELFF	TRBV30	TRBJ2-2
CAWSVRSAVGYEQYF	TRBV30	TRBJ2-7
CASRTGRIRTDTQYF	TRBV27	TRBJ2-3
CASSLRSTSARTDTQYF	TRBV5-6	TRBJ2-3
CASSLLGTGLQDSPLHF	TRBV28	TRBJ1-6
CASFKGGINTEAFF	TRBV2	TRBJ1-1
CASSSQGVGYTF	TRBV5-1	TRBJ1-2
CAISLQRDIYTF	TRBV10-3	TRBJ1-2
CASSGTGGTDTQYF	TRBV6-4	TRBJ2-3
CAFFRGEKGYTEAFF	TRBV30	TRBJ1-1
CASSLQQGAGEQYF	TRBV27	TRBJ2-7
CASRQGTNYGYTF	TRBV6-5	TRBJ1-2
CASSLTGGYEKLFF	TRBV5-4	TRBJ1-4
CASSQEVSGIGAFF	TRBV4-1	TRBJ1-1
CASRLQGAGADTQYF	TRBV6-5	TRBJ2-3
CASSVGTTYEQYF	TRBV9	TRBJ2-7
CASSYAASGSSYEQYF	TRBV6-5	TRBJ2-7
CAISESTWGGSKEQYF	TRBV10-3	TRBJ2-7
CATGTAETQYF	TRBV12-3/TRBV12-4	TRBJ2-5
CASRGLGEKLFF	TRBV19	TRBJ1-4
CASSERSGLGYEQYF	TRBV10-2	TRBJ2-7
CASSVGLATRDTEAFF	TRBV9	TRBJ1-1
CASSVGWGDTEAFF	TRBV2	TRBJ1-1
CASSGTSGDTDTQYF	TRBV3-1/TRBV3-2	TRBJ2-3
CASSYSGQFATDTQYF	TRBV6-6	TRBJ2-3
CASSLAGTSGNTGELFF	TRBV5-4	TRBJ2-2
CAIRQGLNTIYF	TRBV10-3	TRBJ1-3